This T cell receptor beta chain emerged from a study of blood T cell repertoires in COVID-19. Across the whole study: Collection of acute and convalescent COVID-19 samples took place in the United States, Italy and Spain. T cells, B-cell-depleted T cells, or PBMCs provided the cDNA or gDNA that served as material.

The table lists this clone with a few counts. Germline-derived CDR1 and CDR2 are MNHEY and SVGEGT. Trimming pared 2 bases from V and 4 bases from J, leaving 8 bases between. The CDR3 runs to 14 residues. Authors' methods: Amplification from reference gene primers served as the basis for estimated nucleated cell counts. Clones were sequenced by immunoSEQ multiplex PCR, and TCRdb holds only the in-frame ones, with some missing. The D gene and trimming were derived from the DNA, and the V and J assignments and clone size from that table. This sample has about 200,000 clones; 88% occur once, and the top ten carry roughly 5.5%.

This sequence was found in a man in his forties with active or convalescent COVID-19. Sequencing was carried out using peripheral blood. The V call is TRBV6-2 or TRBV6-3, the J call TRBJ2-2; no clear D gene. CDR3: CASSYTRVTGELFF. In nucleotides, the CDR3 is TGTGCCAGCAGTTACACACGGGTCACCGGGGAGCTGTTTTTT.